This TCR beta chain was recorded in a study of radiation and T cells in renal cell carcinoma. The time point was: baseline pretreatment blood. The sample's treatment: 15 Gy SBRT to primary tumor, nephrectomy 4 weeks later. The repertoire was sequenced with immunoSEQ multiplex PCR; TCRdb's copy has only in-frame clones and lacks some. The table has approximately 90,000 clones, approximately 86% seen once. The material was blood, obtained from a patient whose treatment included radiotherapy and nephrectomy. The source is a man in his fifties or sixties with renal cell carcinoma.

The CDR3 coding sequence is TGTGCCAGTCGACTAGCGGGGGAGAGCAATGAGCAGTTCTTC. Translation gives CASRLAGESNEQFF. This rearrangement joins TRBV19 to TRBJ2-1, with 12 bases identical to TRBD2. The germline V gene has CDR1 LNHDA and CDR2 SQIVND (reference sequence). The CDR3 loop spans 14 amino acids. Germline trimming cut 8 bases from V and 6 bases from J; bases unmatched to any gene: 5.